This T cell receptor (beta chain) was sequenced during a study of cytomegalovirus exposure and HLA in healthy donors. Both 60 Vbeta primers and 13 Jbeta primers went into the PCR. The assay was immunoSEQ multiplex PCR, and TCRdb's table has in-frame clones only and misses some. This repertoire shows around 200,000 clones, 82% found once; its top ten account for 2.7%. At collection, donors were nominally healthy, but unrecorded immune exposures were probable. V shed 2 bases and J 8 bases; nucleotides not matched to a gene: 15. Germline V gives CDR1 WNHNN, CDR2 SYGVQD (reference sequence). CDR3 size: 17 residues.

V usage is TRBV10-1 and J usage is TRBJ2-1; 7 bases fit TRBD2. This TCR was recovered from a woman aged 40-49 years in good health and CMV-seronegative. Sequencing was performed on PBMCs. CDR3 sequence (DNA): TGCGCCAGCAGTGAGGAAGGGCGCGGGAGAGGCACCCATGAGCAGTTCTTC. Its translation is CASSEEGRGRGTHEQFF.